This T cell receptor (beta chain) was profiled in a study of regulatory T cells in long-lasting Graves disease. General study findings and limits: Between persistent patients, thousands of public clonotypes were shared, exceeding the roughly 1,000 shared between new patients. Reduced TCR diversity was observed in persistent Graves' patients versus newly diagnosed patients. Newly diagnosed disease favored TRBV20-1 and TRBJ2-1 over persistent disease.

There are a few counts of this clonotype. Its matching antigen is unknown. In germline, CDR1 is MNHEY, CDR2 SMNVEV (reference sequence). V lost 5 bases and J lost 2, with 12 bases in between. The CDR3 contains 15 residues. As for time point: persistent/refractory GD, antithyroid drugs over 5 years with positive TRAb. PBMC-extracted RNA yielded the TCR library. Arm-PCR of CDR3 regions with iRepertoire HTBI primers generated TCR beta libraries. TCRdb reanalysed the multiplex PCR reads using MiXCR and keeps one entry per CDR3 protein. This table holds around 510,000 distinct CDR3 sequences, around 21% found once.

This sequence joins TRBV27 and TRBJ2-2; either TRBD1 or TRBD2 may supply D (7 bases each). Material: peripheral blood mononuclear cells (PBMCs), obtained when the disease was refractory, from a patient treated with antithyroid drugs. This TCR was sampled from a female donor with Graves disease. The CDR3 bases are TGTGCCAGCAGTCCCAGGGGGGGAAACACCGGGGAGCTGTTTTTT. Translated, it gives CASSPRGGNTGELFF.